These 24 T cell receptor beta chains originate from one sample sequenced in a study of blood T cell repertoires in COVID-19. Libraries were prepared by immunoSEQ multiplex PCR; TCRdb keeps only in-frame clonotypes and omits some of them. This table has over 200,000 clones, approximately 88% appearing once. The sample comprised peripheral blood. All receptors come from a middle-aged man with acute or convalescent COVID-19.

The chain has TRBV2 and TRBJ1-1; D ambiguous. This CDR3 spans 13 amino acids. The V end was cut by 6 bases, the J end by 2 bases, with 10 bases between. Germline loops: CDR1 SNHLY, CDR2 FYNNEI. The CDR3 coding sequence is TGTGCCAGCAGAGCCGAAGCCAACACTGAAGCTTTCTTT. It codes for CASRAEANTEAFF.

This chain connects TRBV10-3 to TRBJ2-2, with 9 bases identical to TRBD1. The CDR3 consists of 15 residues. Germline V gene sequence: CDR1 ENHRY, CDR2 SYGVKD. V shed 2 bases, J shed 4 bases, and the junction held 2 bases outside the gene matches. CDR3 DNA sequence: TGTGCCATCAGTGAGGGACAGGGGTTCACCGGGGAGCTGTTTTTT. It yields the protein CAISEGQGFTGELFF.

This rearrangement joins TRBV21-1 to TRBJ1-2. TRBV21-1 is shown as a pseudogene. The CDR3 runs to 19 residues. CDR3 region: CASSTNRGVNGTTNYGYTF. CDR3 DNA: TGTGCCAGCAGCACAAACCGCGGCGTGAATGGGACTACTAACTATGGCTACACCTTC.

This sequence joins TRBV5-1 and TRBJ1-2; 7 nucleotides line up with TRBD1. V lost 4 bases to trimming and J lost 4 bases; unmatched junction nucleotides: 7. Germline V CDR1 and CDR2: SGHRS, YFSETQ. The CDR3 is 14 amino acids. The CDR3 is CASSTRQGGYGYTF. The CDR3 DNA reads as TGCGCCAGCAGCACCAGACAGGGCGGCTATGGCTACACCTTC.

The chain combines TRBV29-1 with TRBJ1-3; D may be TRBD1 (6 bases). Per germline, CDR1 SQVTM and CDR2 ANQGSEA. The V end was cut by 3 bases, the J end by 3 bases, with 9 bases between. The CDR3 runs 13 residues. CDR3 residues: CSVEGADGNTIYF. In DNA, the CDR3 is TGCAGCGTTGAGGGGGCCGATGGAAACACCATATATTTT.

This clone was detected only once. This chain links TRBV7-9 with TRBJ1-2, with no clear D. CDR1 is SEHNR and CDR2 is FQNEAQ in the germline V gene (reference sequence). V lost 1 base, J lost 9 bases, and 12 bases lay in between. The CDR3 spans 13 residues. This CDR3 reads CASSLDGPPSYTF. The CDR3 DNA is TGTGCCAGCAGCTTAGATGGCCCCCCAAGCTACACCTTC.

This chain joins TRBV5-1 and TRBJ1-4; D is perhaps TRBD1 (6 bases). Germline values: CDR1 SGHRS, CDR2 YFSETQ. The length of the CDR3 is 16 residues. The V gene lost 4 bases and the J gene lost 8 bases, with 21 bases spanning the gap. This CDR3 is CASSPAITGLEEKLFF. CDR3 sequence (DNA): TGCGCCAGCAGCCCCGCGATTACAGGGCTGGAGGAAAAACTGTTTTTT.

The CDR3 DNA reads TGTGCCAGCCGCCGCCCGGGGGTGAACACTGAAGCTTTCTTT. This sequence encodes CASRRPGVNTEAFF. The chain carries TRBV27 and TRBJ1-1; tentative D call: TRBD1 (5 bases). The CDR3 length is 14 residues. The V gene's germline CDR1 is MNHEY and CDR2 SMNVEV (reference sequence). Trimming cost V 8 bases and J 0 bases, with 13 bases left between them.

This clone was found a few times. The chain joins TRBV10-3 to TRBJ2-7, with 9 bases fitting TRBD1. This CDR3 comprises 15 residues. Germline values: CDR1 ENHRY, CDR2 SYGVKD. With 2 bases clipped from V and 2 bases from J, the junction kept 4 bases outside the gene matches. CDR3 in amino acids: CAISEPGQGTYEQYF. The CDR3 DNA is TGTGCCATCAGTGAGCCCGGACAGGGGACCTACGAGCAGTACTTC.

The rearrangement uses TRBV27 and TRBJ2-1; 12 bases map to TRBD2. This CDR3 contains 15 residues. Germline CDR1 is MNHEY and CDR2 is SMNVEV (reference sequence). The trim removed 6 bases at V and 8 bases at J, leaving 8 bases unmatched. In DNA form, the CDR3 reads TGTGCCAGCAGACTGACTAGCGGGAGTTGGCATGAGCAGTTCTTC. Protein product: CASRLTSGSWHEQFF.

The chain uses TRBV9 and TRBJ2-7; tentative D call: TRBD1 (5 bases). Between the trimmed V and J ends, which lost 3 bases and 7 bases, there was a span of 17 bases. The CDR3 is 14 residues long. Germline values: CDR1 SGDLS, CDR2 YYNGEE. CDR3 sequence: CASSADTHLREQYF. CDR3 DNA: TGTGCCAGCAGCGCGGACACTCATCTACGGGAGCAGTACTTC. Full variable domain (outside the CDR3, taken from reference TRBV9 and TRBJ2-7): DSGVTQTPKHLITATGQRVTLRCSPRSGDLSVYWYQQSLDQGLQFLIQYYNGEERAKGNILERFSAQQFPDLHSELNLSSLELGDSALYFCASSADTHLREQYFGPGTRLTVT.

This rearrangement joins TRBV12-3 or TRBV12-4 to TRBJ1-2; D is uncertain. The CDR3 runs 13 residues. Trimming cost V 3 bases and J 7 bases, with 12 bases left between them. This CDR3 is CASSFERPSGYTF. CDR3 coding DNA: TGTGCCAGCAGTTTTGAGCGACCCAGTGGCTACACCTTC.

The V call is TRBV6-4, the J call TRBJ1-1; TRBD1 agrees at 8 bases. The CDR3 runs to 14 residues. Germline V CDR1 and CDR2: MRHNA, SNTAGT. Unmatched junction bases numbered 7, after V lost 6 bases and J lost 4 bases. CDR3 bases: TGTGCCAGCAGCGTGGACAGGGTAAGCACTGAAGCTTTCTTT. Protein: CASSVDRVSTEAFF.

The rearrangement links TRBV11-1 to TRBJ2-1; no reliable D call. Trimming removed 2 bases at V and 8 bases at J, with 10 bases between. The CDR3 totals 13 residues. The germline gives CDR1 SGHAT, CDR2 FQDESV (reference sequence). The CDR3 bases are TGTGCCAGCAGCTTACCTAGTCTAGATGAGCAGTTCTTC. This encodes CASSLPSLDEQFF. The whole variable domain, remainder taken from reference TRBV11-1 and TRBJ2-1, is EAEVAQSPRYKITEKSQAVAFWCDPISGHATLYWYRQILGQGPELLVQFQDESVVDDSQLPKDRFSAERLKGVDSTLKIQPAELGDSAMYLCASSLPSLDEQFFGPGTRLTVL.

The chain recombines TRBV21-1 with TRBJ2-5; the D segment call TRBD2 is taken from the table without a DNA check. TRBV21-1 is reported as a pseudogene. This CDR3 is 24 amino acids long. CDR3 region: CASSKGVRGRLKREGQDLRETQYF. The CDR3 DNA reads TGTGCCAGCAGCAAAGGGGTAAGGGGGCGTCTCAAGCGGGAGGGCCAAGACTTAAGAGAGACCCAGTACTTC.

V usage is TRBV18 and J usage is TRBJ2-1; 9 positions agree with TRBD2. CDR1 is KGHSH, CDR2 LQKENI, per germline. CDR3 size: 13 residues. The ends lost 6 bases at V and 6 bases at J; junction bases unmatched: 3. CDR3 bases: TGTGCCAGCTCGAGTAGCGGGAGCAATGAGCAGTTCTTC. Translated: CASSSSGSNEQFF.

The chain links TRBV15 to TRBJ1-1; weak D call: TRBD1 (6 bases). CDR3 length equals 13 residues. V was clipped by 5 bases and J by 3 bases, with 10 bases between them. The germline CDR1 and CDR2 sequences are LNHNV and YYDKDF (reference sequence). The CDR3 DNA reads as TGTGCCACCAGCTTTAACAGGGACACTGAAGCTTTCTTT. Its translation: CATSFNRDTEAFF.

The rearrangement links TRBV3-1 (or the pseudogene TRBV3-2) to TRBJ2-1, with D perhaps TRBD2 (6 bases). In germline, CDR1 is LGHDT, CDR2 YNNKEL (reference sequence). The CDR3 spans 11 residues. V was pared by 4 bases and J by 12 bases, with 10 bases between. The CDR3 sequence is CASSLDYTQFF. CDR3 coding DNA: TGTGCCAGCAGCCTGGACTATACGCAGTTCTTC.

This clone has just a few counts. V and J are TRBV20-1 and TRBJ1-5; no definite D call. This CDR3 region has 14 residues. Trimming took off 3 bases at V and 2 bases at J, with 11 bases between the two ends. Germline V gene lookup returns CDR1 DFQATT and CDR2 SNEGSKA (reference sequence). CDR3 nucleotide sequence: TGCAGTGCTAGTTACGGGGTGCGCAATCAGCCCCAGCATTTT. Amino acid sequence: CSASYGVRNQPQHF.

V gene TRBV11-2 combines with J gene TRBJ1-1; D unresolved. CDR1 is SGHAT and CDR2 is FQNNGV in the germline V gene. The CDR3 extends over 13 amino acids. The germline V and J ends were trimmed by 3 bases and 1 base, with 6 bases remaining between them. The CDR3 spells CASSFEENTEAFF. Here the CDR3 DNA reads TGTGCCAGCAGCTTCGAGGAGAACACTGAAGCTTTCTTT.

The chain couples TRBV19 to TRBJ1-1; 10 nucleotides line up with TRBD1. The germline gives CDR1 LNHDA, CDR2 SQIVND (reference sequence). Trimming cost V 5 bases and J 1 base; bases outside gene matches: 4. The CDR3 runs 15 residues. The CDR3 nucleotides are TGTGCCAGTAGTCTGGGACAGGGGCCGAACACTGAAGCTTTCTTT. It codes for CASSLGQGPNTEAFF.

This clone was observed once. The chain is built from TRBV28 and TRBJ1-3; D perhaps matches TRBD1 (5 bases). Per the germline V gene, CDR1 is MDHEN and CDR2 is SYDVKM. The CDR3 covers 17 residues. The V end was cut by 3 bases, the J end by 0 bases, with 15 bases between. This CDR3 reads CASSLSGFVNSGNTIYF. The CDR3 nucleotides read TGTGCCAGCAGTTTGTCAGGGTTTGTCAACTCTGGAAACACCATATATTTT.

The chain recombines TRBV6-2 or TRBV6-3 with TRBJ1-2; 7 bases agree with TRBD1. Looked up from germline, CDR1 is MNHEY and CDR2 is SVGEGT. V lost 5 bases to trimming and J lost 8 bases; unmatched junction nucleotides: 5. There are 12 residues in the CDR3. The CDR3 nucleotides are TGTGCCAGCAGTGCCGGGACAGAAGGCTACACCTTC. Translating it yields CASSAGTEGYTF.

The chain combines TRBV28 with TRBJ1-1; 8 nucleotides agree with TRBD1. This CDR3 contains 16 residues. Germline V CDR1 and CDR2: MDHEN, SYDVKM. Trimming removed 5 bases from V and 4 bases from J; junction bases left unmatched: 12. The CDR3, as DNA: TGTGCCAGCAGTCGCCCGGGACAGGAGATTAGCACTGAAGCTTTCTTT. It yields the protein CASSRPGQEISTEAFF.